One and the same sample provided the 9 T cell receptor beta chains below, sequenced in a study of cytomegalovirus exposure and HLA in healthy donors. PCR involved 60 Vbeta and 13 Jbeta primers. Profiled with immunoSEQ multiplex PCR; TCRdb holds only in-frame clones, not every one. The sample has fewer than 200,000 clones, roughly 80% seen once. Sequencing input: PBMCs. The source is a human donor in good health.

The table lists this clone with a count of one. J is TRBJ1-6 and V is TRBV11-3; 7 nucleotides agree with TRBD1. V shed 4 bases and J 8 bases; nucleotides not matched to a gene: 5. CDR3 length: 14 amino acids. CDR1 and CDR2 from the germline V gene are SGHNT and YENEEA. In DNA form, the CDR3 reads TGTGCCAGCAGCTGGGACAGTTGGGATTCACCCCTCCACTTT. As protein: CASSWDSWDSPLHF.

The chain joins TRBV5-8 to TRBJ1-4; TRBD1 matches at 7 bases. This CDR3 is 14 amino acids long. J gave up 8 bases and V 2 bases, and 6 bases lay outside the gene matches. Germline V lookup: CDR1 SGHTS, CDR2 YDEGEE. The CDR3 sequence is CASSLGGIREKLFF. As DNA, the CDR3 is TGTGCCAGCAGCTTAGGGGGCATCCGAGAAAAACTGTTTTTT.

The V call is TRBV4-2, the J call TRBJ2-3, with 9 bases matching TRBD2. Per the germline V gene, CDR1 is LGHNA and CDR2 is YNFKEQ. This CDR3 is 16 amino acids long. Trimming took 2 bases from V and 1 from J; bases not matched to a gene: 4. The CDR3 here is CASSQRASGGTDTQYF. The CDR3, as DNA: TGTGCCAGCAGCCAACGGGCTAGCGGGGGCACAGATACGCAGTATTTT.

J is TRBJ2-7 and V is TRBV7-2; 8 bases agree with TRBD1. Trimming cost V 5 bases and J 6 bases; bases outside gene matches: 9. Germline V gene data show CDR1 as SGHTA and CDR2 as FQGNSA. This CDR3 contains 14 residues. CDR3: CASSKDRDWGEQYF. CDR3 DNA sequence: TGTGCCAGCAGCAAGGACAGGGATTGGGGCGAGCAGTACTTC.

The rearrangement joins TRBV14 to TRBJ1-2; D not resolved. With 0 bases removed from V and 8 bases from J, the gap between germline ends came to 16 bases. Per germline, CDR1 SGHDN and CDR2 FVKESK. CDR3 length equals 15 residues. CDR3 DNA sequence: TGTGCCAGCAGCCAAGAATCAGGACTCCTCGGAGGCTACACCTTC. Translation gives CASSQESGLLGGYTF.

The V and J genes are TRBV4-1 and TRBJ2-3, with 10 bases fitting TRBD2. Losses at the gene ends were 4 bases for V and 6 bases for J; bases not matched to a gene: 7. CDR3 length: 15 residues. Germline lookup yields CDR1 MGHRA and CDR2 YSYEKL. CDR3 amino acids: CASSLGLAGGDTQYF. The DNA of the CDR3 is TGCGCCAGCAGCCTCGGGTTAGCGGGGGGTGATACGCAGTATTTT.

This clone was detected only once. This rearrangement joins TRBV6-1 to TRBJ2-5; 11 bases fit TRBD2. Trimming took 6 bases from V and 5 from J; bases not matched to a gene: 8. This CDR3 is built from 15 residues. Germline V gives CDR1 MNHNS, CDR2 SASEGT. As DNA, the CDR3 is TGTGCCAGCAGGGTGACTAGCGGGAATGGGGAGACCCAGTACTTC. Translating gives CASRVTSGNGETQYF.

The V and J genes are TRBV7-9 and TRBJ2-1, with D maybe TRBD2 (6 bases). Trimming shortened V by 8 bases and J by 4 bases, and 15 bases separated the two germline ends. The CDR3 is made up of 14 amino acids. The germline V gene has CDR1 SEHNR and CDR2 FQNEAQ (reference sequence). CDR3 nucleotides: TGTGCCAGCTCCTCGGGACTGACTTACAATGAGCAGTTCTTC. This sequence encodes CASSSGLTYNEQFF.

This clone was counted between two and nine times. The J gene is TRBJ2-3, the V gene TRBV20-1; tentative D call: TRBD2 (6 bases). CDR1 and CDR2 from the germline V gene are DFQATT and SNEGSKA (reference sequence). V was cut by 3 bases and J by 5 bases, with 6 bases left in between. This CDR3 has 11 residues. The CDR3 sequence is CSASGRDTQYF. The CDR3 DNA reads as TGCAGTGCTAGCGGGAGAGATACGCAGTATTTT.